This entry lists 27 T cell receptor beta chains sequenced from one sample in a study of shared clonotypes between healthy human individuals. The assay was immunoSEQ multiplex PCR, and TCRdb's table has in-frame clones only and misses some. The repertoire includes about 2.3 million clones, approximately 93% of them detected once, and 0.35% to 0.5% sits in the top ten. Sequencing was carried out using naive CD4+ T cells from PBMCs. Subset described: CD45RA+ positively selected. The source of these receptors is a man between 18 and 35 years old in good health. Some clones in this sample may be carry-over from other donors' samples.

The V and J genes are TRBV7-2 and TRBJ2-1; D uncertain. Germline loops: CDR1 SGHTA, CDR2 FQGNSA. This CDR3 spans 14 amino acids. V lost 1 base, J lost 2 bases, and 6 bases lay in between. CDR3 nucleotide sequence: TGTGCCAGCAGCTTAGTTCTCGCCTACAATGAGCAGTTCTTC. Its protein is CASSLVLAYNEQFF.

CDR3 in DNA: TGTGCCAGTAGTATCATTAGCGGGAGCATTGAGCAGTTCTTC. Its translation is CASSIISGSIEQFF. The rearrangement links TRBV19 to TRBJ2-1; 9 nucleotides line up with TRBD2. Germline CDR1 reads LNHDA; CDR2 reads SQIVND (reference sequence). V lost 3 bases, J lost 9 bases, and 6 bases stayed unmatched. This CDR3 region has 14 residues.

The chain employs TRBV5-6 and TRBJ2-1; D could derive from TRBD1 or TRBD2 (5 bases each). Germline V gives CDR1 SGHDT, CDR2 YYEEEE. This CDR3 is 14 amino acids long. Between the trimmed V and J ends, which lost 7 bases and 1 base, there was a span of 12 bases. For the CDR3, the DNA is TGTGCCAGCGGGACCCGCGGTTCCTACAATGAGCAGTTCTTC. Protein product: CASGTRGSYNEQFF. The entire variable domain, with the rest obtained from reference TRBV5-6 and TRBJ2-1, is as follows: DAGVTQSPTHLIKTRGQQVTLRCSPKSGHDTVSWYQQALGQGPQFIFQYYEEEERQRGNFPDRFSGHQFPNYSSELNVNALLLGDSALYLCASGTRGSYNEQFFGPGTRLTVL.

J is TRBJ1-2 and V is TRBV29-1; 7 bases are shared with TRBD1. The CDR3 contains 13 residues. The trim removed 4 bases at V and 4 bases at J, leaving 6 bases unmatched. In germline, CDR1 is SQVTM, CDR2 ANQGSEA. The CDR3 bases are TGCAGCGTTGGAGGGACAGCTAGCTATGGCTACACCTTC. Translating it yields CSVGGTASYGYTF.

In DNA form, the CDR3 reads TGTGCCAGCAGTTGGGACAGGGGACTTTCTTACGAGCAGTACTTC. It translates to CASSWDRGLSYEQYF. This chain uses TRBV11-1 with TRBJ2-7, with 10 bases identical to TRBD1. Trimming cost V 6 bases and J 4 bases; bases outside gene matches: 9. Per germline, CDR1 SGHAT and CDR2 FQDESV (reference sequence). The CDR3 totals 15 residues.

The CDR3 region is CASSYSVRGHYEQYF. The CDR3 DNA sequence: TGTGCCAGCAGTTACTCCGTCCGGGGGCACTACGAGCAGTACTTC. The chain uses TRBV6-5 and TRBJ2-7, with D possibly being TRBD1 or TRBD2 (6 bases each). This CDR3 has 15 residues. Trimming shortened V by 0 bases and J by 3 bases, and 12 bases separated the two germline ends. CDR1 and CDR2 (germline): MNHEY, SVGAGI.

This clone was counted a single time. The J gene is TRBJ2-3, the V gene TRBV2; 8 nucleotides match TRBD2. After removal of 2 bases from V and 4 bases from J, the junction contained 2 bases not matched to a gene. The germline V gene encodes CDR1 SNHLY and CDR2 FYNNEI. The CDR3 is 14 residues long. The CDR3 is CASSESGGPDTQYF. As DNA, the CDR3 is TGTGCCAGCAGTGAATCGGGGGGGCCAGATACGCAGTATTTT.

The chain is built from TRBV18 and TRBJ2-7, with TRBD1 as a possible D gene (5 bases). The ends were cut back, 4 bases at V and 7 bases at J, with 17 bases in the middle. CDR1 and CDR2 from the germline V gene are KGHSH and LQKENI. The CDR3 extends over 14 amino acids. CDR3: CASSQGASLGEQYF. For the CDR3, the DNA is TGTGCCAGCTCACAAGGGGCTTCCCTAGGGGAGCAGTACTTC.

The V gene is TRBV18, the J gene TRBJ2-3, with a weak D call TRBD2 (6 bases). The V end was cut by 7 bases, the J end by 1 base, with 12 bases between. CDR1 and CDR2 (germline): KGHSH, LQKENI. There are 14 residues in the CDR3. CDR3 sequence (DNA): TGTGCCAGCTTCGCGGGGTCTCGCACAGATACGCAGTATTTT. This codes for CASFAGSRTDTQYF.

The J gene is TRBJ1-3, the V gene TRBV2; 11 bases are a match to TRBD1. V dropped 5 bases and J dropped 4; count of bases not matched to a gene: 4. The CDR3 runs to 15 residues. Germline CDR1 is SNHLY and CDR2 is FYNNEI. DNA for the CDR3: TGTGCCAGCAGTCGGGACAGGGGGGCCGGAAACACCATATATTTT. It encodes CASSRDRGAGNTIYF.

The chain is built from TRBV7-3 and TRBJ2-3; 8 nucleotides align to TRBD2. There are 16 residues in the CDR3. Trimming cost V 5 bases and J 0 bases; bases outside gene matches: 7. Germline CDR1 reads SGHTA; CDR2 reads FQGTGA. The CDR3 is CASSPTLAGSTDTQYF. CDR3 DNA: TGTGCCAGCAGCCCGACTCTAGCGGGCAGCACAGATACGCAGTATTTT.

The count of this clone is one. The CDR3 DNA reads TGTGCCAGCAGCTCCGGACAGGGGACCTACTACGGGGAGCAGTACTTC. The encoded protein is CASSSGQGTYYGEQYF. The chain carries TRBV11-3 and TRBJ2-7, with 9 positions matching TRBD1. J was trimmed by 7 bases and V by 4 bases; bases with no gene match: 14. The CDR3 loop spans 16 amino acids. Germline-derived CDR1 and CDR2 are SGHNT and YENEEA. The whole variable domain, filled in from reference TRBV11-3 and TRBJ2-7, reads EAGVVQSPRYKIIEKKQPVAFWCNPISGHNTLYWYLQNLGQGPELLIRYENEEAVDDSQLPKDRFSAERLKGVDSTLKIQPAELGDSAVYLCASSSGQGTYYGEQYFGPGTRLTVT.

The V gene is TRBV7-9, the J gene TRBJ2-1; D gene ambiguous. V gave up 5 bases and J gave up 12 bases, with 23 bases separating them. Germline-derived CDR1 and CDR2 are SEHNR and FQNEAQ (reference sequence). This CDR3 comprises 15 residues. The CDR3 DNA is TGTGCCAGCAGCCTGACACTACCCCTCAGGTCGGGGCAGTTCTTC. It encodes CASSLTLPLRSGQFF.

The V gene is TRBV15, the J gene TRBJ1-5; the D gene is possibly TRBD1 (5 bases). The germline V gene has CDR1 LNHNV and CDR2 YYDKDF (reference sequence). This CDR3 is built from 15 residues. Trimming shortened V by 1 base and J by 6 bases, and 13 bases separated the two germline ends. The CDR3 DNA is TGTGCCACCAGCAGAGGCCCGGGGGAGGGTCAGCCCCAGCATTTT. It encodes CATSRGPGEGQPQHF.

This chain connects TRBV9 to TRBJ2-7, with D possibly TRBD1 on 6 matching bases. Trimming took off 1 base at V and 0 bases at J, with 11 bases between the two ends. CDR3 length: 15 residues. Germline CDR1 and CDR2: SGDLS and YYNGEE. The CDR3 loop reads CASSVNRDNSYEQYF. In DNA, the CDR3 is TGTGCCAGCAGCGTAAACCGGGACAACTCCTACGAGCAGTACTTC. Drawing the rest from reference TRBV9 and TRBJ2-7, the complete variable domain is DSGVTQTPKHLITATGQRVTLRCSPRSGDLSVYWYQQSLDQGLQFLIQYYNGEERAKGNILERFSAQQFPDLHSELNLSSLELGDSALYFCASSVNRDNSYEQYFGPGTRLTVT.

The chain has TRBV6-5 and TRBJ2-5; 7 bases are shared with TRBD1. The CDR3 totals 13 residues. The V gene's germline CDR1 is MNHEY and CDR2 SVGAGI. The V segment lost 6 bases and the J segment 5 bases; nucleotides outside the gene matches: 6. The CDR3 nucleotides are TGTGCCAGCAGAAGGGGGCCGGTTGAGACCCAGTACTTC. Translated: CASRRGPVETQYF.

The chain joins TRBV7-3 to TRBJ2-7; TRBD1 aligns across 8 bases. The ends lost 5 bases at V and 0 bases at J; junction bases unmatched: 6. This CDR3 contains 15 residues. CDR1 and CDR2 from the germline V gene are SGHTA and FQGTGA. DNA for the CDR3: TGTGCCAGCAGCCTCGATGGGACAGGCTCCTACGAGCAGTACTTC. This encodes CASSLDGTGSYEQYF.

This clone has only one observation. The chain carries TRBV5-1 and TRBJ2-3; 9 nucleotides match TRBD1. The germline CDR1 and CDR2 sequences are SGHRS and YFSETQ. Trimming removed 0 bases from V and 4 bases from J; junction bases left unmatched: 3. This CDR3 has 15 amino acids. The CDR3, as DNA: TGCGCCAGCAGCTTGGAAGGGACAGGGCCAGATACGCAGTATTTT. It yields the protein CASSLEGTGPDTQYF.

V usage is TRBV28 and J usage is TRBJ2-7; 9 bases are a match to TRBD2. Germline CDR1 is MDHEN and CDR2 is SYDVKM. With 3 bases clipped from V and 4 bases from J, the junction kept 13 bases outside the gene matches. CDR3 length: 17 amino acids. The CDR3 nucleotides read TGTGCCAGCAGTTTTATGAAGGGGCTAGCGGGATCGTACGAGCAGTACTTC. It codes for CASSFMKGLAGSYEQYF. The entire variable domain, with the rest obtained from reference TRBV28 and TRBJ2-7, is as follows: DVKVTQSSRYLVKRTGEKVFLECVQDMDHENMFWYRQDPGLGLRLIYFSYDVKMKEKGDIPEGYSVSREKKERFSLILESASTNQTSMYLCASSFMKGLAGSYEQYFGPGTRLTVT.

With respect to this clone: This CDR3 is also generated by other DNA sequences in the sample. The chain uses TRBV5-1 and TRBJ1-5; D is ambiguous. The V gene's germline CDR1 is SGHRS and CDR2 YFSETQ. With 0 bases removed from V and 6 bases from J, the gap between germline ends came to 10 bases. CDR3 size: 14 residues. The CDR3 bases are TGCGCCAGCAGCTTGGGGACGGGGAGTCAGCCCCAGCATTTT. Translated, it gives CASSLGTGSQPQHF.

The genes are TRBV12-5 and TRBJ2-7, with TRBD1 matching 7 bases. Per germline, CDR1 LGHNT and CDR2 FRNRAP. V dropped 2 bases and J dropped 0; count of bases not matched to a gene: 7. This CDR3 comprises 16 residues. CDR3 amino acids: CASGLYPGQISYEQYF. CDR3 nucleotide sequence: TGTGCTAGTGGTTTGTACCCGGGACAGATCTCCTACGAGCAGTACTTC.

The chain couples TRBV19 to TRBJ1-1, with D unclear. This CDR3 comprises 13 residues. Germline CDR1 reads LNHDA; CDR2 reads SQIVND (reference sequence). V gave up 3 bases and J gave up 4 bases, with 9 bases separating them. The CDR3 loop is CASSIIAGTEAFF. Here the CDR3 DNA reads TGTGCCAGTAGTATTATAGCGGGCACTGAAGCTTTCTTT. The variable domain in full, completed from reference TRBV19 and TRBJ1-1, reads DGGITQSPKYLFRKEGQNVTLSCEQNLNHDAMYWYRQDPGQGLRLIYYSQIVNDFQKGDIAEGYSVSREKKESFPLTVTSAQKNPTAFYLCASSIIAGTEAFFGQGTRLTVV.

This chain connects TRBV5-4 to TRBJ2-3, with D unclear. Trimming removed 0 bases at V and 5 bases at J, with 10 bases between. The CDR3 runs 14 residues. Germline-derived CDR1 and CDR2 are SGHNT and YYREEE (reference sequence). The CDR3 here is CASSLAKGGDTQYF. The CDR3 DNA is TGTGCCAGCAGCTTGGCCAAGGGCGGAGATACGCAGTATTTT.

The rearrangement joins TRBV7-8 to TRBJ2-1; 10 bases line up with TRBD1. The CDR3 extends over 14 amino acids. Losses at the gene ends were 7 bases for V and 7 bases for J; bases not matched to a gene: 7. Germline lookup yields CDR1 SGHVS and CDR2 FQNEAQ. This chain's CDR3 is CASIQAGQGNEQFF. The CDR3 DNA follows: TGTGCCAGCATCCAGGCGGGACAGGGGAATGAGCAGTTCTTC.

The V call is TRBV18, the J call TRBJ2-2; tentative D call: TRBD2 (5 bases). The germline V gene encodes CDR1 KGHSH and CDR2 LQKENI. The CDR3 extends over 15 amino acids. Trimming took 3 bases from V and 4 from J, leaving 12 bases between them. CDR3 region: CASSPNQDFTGELFF. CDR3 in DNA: TGTGCCAGCTCACCGAATCAGGACTTCACCGGGGAGCTGTTTTTT. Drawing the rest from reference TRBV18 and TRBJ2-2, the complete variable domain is NAGVMQNPRHLVRRRGQEARLRCSPMKGHSHVYWYRQLPEEGLKFMVYLQKENIIDESGMPKERFSAEFPKEGPSILRIQQVVRGDSAAYFCASSPNQDFTGELFFGEGSRLTVL.

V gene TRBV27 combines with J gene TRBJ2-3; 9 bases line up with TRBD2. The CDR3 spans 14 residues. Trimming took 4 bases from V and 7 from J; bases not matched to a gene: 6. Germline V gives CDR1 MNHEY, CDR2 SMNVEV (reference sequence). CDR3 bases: TGTGCCAGCAGTTCCGCGGGAGGGTGGTATACGCAGTATTTT. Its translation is CASSSAGGWYTQYF.

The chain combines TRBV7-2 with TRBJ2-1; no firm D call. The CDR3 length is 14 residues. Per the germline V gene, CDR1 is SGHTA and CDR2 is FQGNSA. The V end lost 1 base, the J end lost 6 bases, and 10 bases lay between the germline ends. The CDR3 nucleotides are TGTGCCAGCAGCTTAGTATTCTTCGGCAATGAGCAGTTCTTC. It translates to CASSLVFFGNEQFF.